This is a list of T cell receptor beta chains from one sample in a study of blood T cell repertoires in COVID-19. Generated by immunoSEQ multiplex PCR, the TCRdb table keeps only in-frame clones and is missing some. This table has about 100,000 clones, 80% to 95% appearing once. The sequenced material came from peripheral blood. The receptors were sampled from a man aged 50-59 years with active COVID-19. CDR3s include the opening cysteine and the closing phenylalanine or tryptophan. The D gene is left open where the match is weak. Rows may omit the clone size; those that give it use once, few, many or a size class.

CASSFRFGTDTQYF | TGCGCCAGCAGCTTTCGGTTCGGCACAGATACGCAGTATTTT | NA | TRBJ2-3 | NA | TRBV5-1
CASSATGTGNTIYF | TGTGCCAGCAGCGCGACAGGGACTGGAAACACCATATATTTT | NA | TRBJ1-3 | TRBD1 | TRBV9
CASSHEDIIGNIQYF | TGTGCCAGCAGCCATGAAGACATTATCGGAAACATTCAGTACTTC | NA | TRBJ2-4 | NA | TRBV3-1/TRBV3-2
CASSPLAGHNTGELFF | TGTGCCAGCAGCCCCCTAGCGGGTCATAACACCGGGGAGCTGTTTTTT | NA | TRBJ2-2 | TRBD2 | TRBV7-2
CAGGRGSGELFF | TGTGCCGGAGGCAGGGGATCCGGGGAGCTGTTTTTT | NA | TRBJ2-2 | NA | TRBV13
CASSITGQVETQYF | TGTGCCAGCAGCATAACGGGACAGGTGGAGACCCAGTACTTC | NA | TRBJ2-5 | TRBD1 | TRBV5-5
CASGAYDEQFF | TGTGCCAGCGGGGCCTACGATGAGCAGTTCTTC | few | TRBJ2-1 | NA | TRBV25-1
CASSQERSLGWITEAFF | TGTGCCAGCAGCCAGGAACGGTCTCTCGGGTGGATCACTGAAGCTTTCTTT | NA | TRBJ1-1 | NA | TRBV3-1/TRBV3-2
CASASPGTTLHF | TGTGCCAGCGCGAGCCCAGGGACAACCCTCCACTTT | NA | TRBJ1-6 | NA | TRBV12-3/TRBV12-4
CAWSGAVGQVIHNEQFF | TGTGCCTGGAGTGGGGCGGTGGGACAGGTTATCCACAATGAGCAGTTCTTC | NA | TRBJ2-1 | TRBD1 | TRBV30